The rows below give T cell receptor beta chains drawn from one sample of a study of blood T cell repertoires in COVID-19. The assay was immunoSEQ multiplex PCR, and TCRdb's table has in-frame clones only and misses some. The data contain fewer than 500,000 clones, roughly 90% of them singletons. Input material: PBMCs or T cells enriched from blood (not recorded which). Receptors were obtained from a woman younger than 45 with acute COVID-19. Each CDR3 is given with its conserved first and last residue. The D gene is left open where the match is weak. Some rows have no size entry. The others give once, few or many, or a class for an expanded clone.

. TRBJ2-1 TRBV4-3 . CASSQVVLSDGRNEQFF TGCGCCAGCAGCCAAGTGGTGCTTAGCGACGGACGGAATGAGCAGTTCTTC
TRBD1 TRBJ1-5 TRBV10-3 . CATTTGGIDSNQPQHF TGTGCCACCACGACAGGGGGTATTGATAGCAATCAGCCCCAGCATTTT
. TRBJ1-2 TRBV5-1 . CASSLAGGATYGYTF TGCGCCAGCAGCTTGGCCGGTGGGGCTACCTATGGCTACACCTTC
. TRBJ2-1 TRBV2 . CASSEEGQGEQFF TGTGCCAGCAGTGAAGAAGGTCAGGGTGAGCAGTTCTTC
TRBD1 TRBJ2-5 TRBV5-1 . CASSFAGQGYQETQYF TGCGCCAGCAGCTTCGCAGGACAGGGGTACCAAGAGACCCAGTACTTC
. TRBJ1-5 TRBV7-8 . CASSLAPGDQPQHF TGTGCCAGCAGCTTAGCCCCAGGGGATCAGCCCCAGCATTTT
. TRBJ1-1 TRBV25-1 . CASSEWGQNTEAFF TGTGCCAGCAGTGAATGGGGACAGAACACTGAAGCTTTCTTT
TRBD2 TRBJ2-1 TRBV7-8 . CASSPTSGGMDEQFF TGTGCCAGCAGTCCTACTAGCGGGGGGATGGATGAGCAGTTCTTC
. TRBJ2-7 TRBV7-8 . CASSLPAGGRGSYEQYF TGTGCCAGCAGCTTACCAGCCGGAGGGAGAGGCTCCTACGAGCAGTACTTC
. TRBJ2-3 TRBV6-5 once CASGPGGGDTQYF TGTGCCAGCGGTCCTGGGGGGGGCGATACGCAGTATTTT
TRBD1 TRBJ1-2 TRBV19 . CASTASTGIHYGYTF TGTGCCAGTACCGCCTCGACAGGGATTCACTATGGCTACACCTTC
. TRBJ2-1 TRBV6-4 . CASSPPWLGGEVCNEQFF TGTGCCAGCAGTCCCCCTTGGCTGGGGGGAGAAGTTTGCAATGAGCAGTTCTTC
TRBD1 TRBJ1-2 TRBV10-3 . CAISAGTRGPYGYTF TGTGCCATCAGTGCAGGGACGAGGGGGCCCTATGGCTACACCTTC
. TRBJ1-5 TRBV4-1 few CASSQGANQPQHF TGCGCCAGCAGCCAGGGGGCAAATCAGCCCCAGCATTTT
. TRBJ2-7 TRBV28 . CASSLFGGSRYEQYF TGTGCCAGCAGTTTATTTGGGGGCTCCCGATACGAGCAGTACTTC
TRBD1 TRBJ2-7 TRBV7-9 . CASSSDRDRLMEQYF TGTGCCAGCAGCTCCGATAGGGACAGGCTGATGGAGCAGTACTTC
. TRBJ1-5 TRBV19 . CASTPRLGGLSQPQHF TGTGCCAGTACCCCACGCCTCGGGGGGCTGAGTCAGCCCCAGCATTTT
TRBD1 TRBJ2-7 TRBV25-1 . CASTTGTGGYEQYF TGTGCCAGTACGACCGGGACAGGGGGCTACGAGCAGTACTTC
. TRBJ1-1 TRBV5-4 . CASSLAVETEAFF TGTGCCAGCAGCTTGGCAGTGGAGACTGAAGCTTTCTTT
. TRBJ2-2 TRBV5-1 . CASSGQSANTGELFF TGCGCCAGCAGCGGACAGAGCGCGAACACCGGGGAGCTGTTTTTT
. TRBJ1-5 TRBV2 once CASRQFRGQFNQPQHF TGTGCCAGCAGGCAGTTCAGGGGCCAGTTCAATCAGCCCCAGCATTTT
TRBD1 TRBJ2-7 TRBV2 . CASKRQGTTNYEQYF TGTGCCAGCAAACGACAGGGAACGACGAACTACGAGCAGTACTTC
TRBD2 TRBJ2-7 TRBV4-2 few CASSQPTSVYEQYF TGTGCCAGCAGCCAACCGACTAGCGTCTACGAGCAGTACTTC
. TRBJ2-2 TRBV2 . CASRRQRDTGELFF TGTGCCAGCAGGCGACAGAGAGACACCGGGGAGCTGTTTTTT
. TRBJ2-1 TRBV2 . CASSESGGRLGVQFF TGTGCCAGCAGTGAATCCGGGGGGCGACTAGGAGTGCAGTTCTTC
. TRBJ2-1 TRBV1 . CTSSQDAGGSRESYNEQFF TGCACCAGCAGCCAAGATGCGGGGGGTTCGAGGGAATCCTACAATGAGCAGTTCTTC
TRBD1 TRBJ2-7 TRBV4-3 . CASSQAWTGGFYEQYF TGCGCCAGCAGCCAGGCATGGACAGGGGGGTTCTACGAGCAGTACTTC
TRBD2 TRBJ2-7 TRBV29-1 . CSVEKGPPSGLIHEQYF TGCAGCGTTGAAAAGGGACCGCCTAGCGGGCTTATCCACGAGCAGTACTTC
. TRBJ1-5 TRBV12-5 . CASGLTENQPQHF TGTGCTAGTGGTCTAACAGAGAATCAGCCCCAGCATTTT
. TRBJ1-3 TRBV3-1/TRBV3-2 . CASSQDLYIGNTIYF TGTGCCAGCAGCCAAGATCTTTACATTGGAAACACCATATATTTT
TRBD1 TRBJ1-2 TRBV7-9 . CASRIGGHGYTF TGTGCCAGCAGAATAGGGGGCCATGGCTACACCTTC
. TRBJ1-5 TRBV28 . CASSPPGGGGQPQHF TGTGCCAGCAGCCCTCCCGGGGGGGGAGGTCAGCCCCAGCATTTT
TRBD1 TRBJ1-2 TRBV2 . CASSDVRQGRGYTF TGTGCCAGCAGCGACGTCCGACAGGGACGAGGCTACACCTTC
. TRBJ2-7 TRBV7-2 . CASSLAGPASAYEQYF TGTGCCAGCAGCTTAGCGGGGCCGGCCTCGGCCTACGAGCAGTACTTC
. TRBJ2-1 TRBV6-5 . CASSFLVGAYNEQFF TGTGCCAGCAGTTTCCTAGTGGGGGCGTACAATGAGCAGTTCTTC
TRBD2 TRBJ2-7 TRBV5-6 . CASSLAGGPLAYEQYF TGTGCCAGCAGCCTAGCGGGGGGGCCCTTAGCCTACGAGCAGTACTTC
TRBD1 TRBJ2-7 TRBV6-5 . CASSTRTGHYEQYF TGTGCCAGCAGTACCCGGACAGGGCACTACGAGCAGTACTTC
. TRBJ1-4 TRBV6-5 . CASKPETTTNEKLFF TGTGCCAGCAAGCCGGAGACGACAACTAATGAAAAACTGTTTTTT
. TRBJ1-2 TRBV5-1 . CASSSTGTPYGYTF TGCGCCAGCAGCTCCACCGGGACACCCTATGGCTACACCTTC
TRBD1 TRBJ2-2 TRBV5-6 . CASSFQPGGSYTGELFF TGTGCCAGCAGCTTTCAACCAGGGGGCTCTTACACCGGGGAGCTGTTTTTT
. TRBJ2-4 TRBV14 . CASSQGVGNIQYF TGTGCCAGCAGCCAGGGAGTGGGGAACATTCAGTACTTC
. TRBJ2-2 TRBV5-1 . CASSLAGGRNTGELFF TGCGCCAGCAGCTTGGCCGGGGGGCGGAACACCGGGGAGCTGTTTTTT
. TRBJ2-3 TRBV18 . CASSPYSTDTQYF TGTGCCAGCTCACCATACAGTACAGATACGCAGTATTTT
TRBD1 TRBJ2-3 TRBV9 . CASSDRTGQGANTQYF TGTGCCAGCAGCGATAGAACGGGACAGGGGGCAAATACGCAGTATTTT
. TRBJ2-1 TRBV19 . CASSLNGAGNNEQFF TGTGCCAGTAGCTTAAACGGTGCAGGAAACAATGAGCAGTTCTTC
TRBD1 TRBJ1-5 TRBV29-1 . CSVVDRGDQPQHF TGCAGCGTTGTTGACAGGGGGGATCAGCCCCAGCATTTT
TRBD2 TRBJ2-1 TRBV10-1 . CASSDPTSAEQFF TGCGCCAGCAGTGATCCTACTAGCGCGGAGCAGTTCTTC
. TRBJ1-5 TRBV4-1 . CASSQSPGNQGQPQHF TGCGCCAGCAGCCAATCCCCCGGGAACCAAGGTCAGCCCCAGCATTTT
. TRBJ1-1 TRBV7-3 . CASSLTADRGHTEAFF TGTGCCAGCAGCTTAACGGCGGACCGAGGGCACACTGAAGCTTTCTTT
TRBD1 TRBJ2-3 TRBV25-1 . CASSDYRDSPTDTQYF TGTGCCAGCAGTGATTATCGGGACAGCCCCACAGATACGCAGTATTTT
. TRBJ2-7 TRBV27 . CASSLRRGSYEQYF TGTGCCAGCAGTTTAAGGCGGGGTTCCTACGAGCAGTACTTC
. TRBJ1-2 TRBV6-2/TRBV6-3 . CASSYRGTSYGYTF TGTGCCAGCAGTTACCGGGGAACTTCCTATGGCTACACCTTC
TRBD1 TRBJ2-1 TRBV19 . CASSTGTGGRNEQFF TGTGCCAGTAGTACGGGGACAGGGGGCAGGAATGAGCAGTTCTTC
. TRBJ1-2 TRBV29-1 . CSVDGNSNYGYTF TGCAGCGTTGACGGTAACAGTAACTATGGCTACACCTTC
TRBD1 TRBJ1-2 TRBV6-5 once CASSLSLTGGRGYTF TGTGCCAGCAGCCTCAGCCTAACAGGGGGCCGAGGCTACACCTTC